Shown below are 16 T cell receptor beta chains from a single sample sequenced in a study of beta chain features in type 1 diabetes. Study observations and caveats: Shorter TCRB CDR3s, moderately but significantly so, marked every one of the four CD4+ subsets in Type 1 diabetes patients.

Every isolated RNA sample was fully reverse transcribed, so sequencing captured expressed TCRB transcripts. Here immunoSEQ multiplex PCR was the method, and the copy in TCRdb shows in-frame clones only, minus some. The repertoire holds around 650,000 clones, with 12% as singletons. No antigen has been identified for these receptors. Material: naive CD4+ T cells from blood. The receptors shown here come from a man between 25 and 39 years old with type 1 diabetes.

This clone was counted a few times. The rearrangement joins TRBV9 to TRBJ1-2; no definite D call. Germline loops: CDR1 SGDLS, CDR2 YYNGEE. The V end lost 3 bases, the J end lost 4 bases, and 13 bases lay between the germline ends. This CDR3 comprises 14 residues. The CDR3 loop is CASSAESHGYGYTF. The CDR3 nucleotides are TGTGCCAGCAGCGCAGAATCACACGGCTATGGCTACACCTTC.

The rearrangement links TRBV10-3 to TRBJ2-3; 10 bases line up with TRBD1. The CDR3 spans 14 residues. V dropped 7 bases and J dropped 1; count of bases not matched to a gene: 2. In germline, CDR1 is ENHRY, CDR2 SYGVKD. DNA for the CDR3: TGTGCCATCACCGGGACAGGGGGCACAGATACGCAGTATTTT. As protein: CAITGTGGTDTQYF.

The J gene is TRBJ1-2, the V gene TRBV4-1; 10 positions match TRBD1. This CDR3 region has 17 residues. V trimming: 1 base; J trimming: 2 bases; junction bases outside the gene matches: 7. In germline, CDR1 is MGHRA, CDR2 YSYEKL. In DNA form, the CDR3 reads TGCGCCAGCAGCCAAGGGGGGACAGGGGCACAAAACTATGGCTACACCTTC. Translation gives CASSQGGTGAQNYGYTF.

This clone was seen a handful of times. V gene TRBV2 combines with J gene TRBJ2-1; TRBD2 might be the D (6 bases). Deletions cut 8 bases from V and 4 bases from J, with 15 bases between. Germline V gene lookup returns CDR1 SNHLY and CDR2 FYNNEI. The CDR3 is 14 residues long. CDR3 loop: CASRQEGQYNEQFF. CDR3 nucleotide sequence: TGTGCCAGCCGGCAGGAGGGGCAGTACAATGAGCAGTTCTTC. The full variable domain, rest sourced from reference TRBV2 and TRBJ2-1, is EPEVTQTPSHQVTQMGQEVILRCVPISNHLYFYWYRQILGQKVEFLVSFYNNEISEKSEIFDDQFSVERPDGSNFTLKIRSTKLEDSAMYFCASRQEGQYNEQFFGPGTRLTVL.

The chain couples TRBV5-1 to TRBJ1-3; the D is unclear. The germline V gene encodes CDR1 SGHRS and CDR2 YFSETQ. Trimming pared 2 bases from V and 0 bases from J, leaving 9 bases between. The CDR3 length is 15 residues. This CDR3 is CASSLFGVSGNTIYF. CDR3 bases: TGCGCCAGCAGCTTATTTGGGGTCTCTGGAAACACCATATATTTT.

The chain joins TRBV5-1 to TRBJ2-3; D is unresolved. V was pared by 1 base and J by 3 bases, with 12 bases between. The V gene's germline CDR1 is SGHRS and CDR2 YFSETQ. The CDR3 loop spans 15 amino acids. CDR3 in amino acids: CASSLLGTKTDTQYF. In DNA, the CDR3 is TGCGCCAGCAGCTTGTTGGGCACCAAAACAGATACGCAGTATTTT.

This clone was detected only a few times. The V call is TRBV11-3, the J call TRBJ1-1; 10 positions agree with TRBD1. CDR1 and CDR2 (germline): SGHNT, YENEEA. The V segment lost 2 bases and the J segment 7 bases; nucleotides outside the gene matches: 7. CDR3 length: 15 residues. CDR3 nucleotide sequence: TGTGCCAGCAGCTTAAGGACAGGGGGGATAGGTGAAGCTTTCTTT. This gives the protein CASSLRTGGIGEAFF.

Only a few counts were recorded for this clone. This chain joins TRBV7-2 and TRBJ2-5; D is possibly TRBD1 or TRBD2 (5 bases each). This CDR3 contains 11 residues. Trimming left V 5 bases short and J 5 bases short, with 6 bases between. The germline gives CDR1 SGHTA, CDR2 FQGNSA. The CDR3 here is CASSGGETQYF. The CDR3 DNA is TGTGCCAGCAGCGGGGGTGAGACCCAGTACTTC.

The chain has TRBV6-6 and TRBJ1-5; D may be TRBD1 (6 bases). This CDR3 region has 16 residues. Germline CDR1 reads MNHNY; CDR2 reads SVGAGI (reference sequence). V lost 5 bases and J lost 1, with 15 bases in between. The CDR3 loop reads CASSTNPGASNQPQHF. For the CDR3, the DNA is TGTGCCAGCAGTACGAATCCAGGGGCGAGCAATCAGCCCCAGCATTTT.

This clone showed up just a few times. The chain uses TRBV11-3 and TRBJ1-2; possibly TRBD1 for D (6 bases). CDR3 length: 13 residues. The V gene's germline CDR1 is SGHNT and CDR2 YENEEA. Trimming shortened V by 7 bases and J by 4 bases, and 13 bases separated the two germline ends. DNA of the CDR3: TGTGCCAGCACACAAACAGGGACCTATGGCTACACCTTC. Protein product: CASTQTGTYGYTF.

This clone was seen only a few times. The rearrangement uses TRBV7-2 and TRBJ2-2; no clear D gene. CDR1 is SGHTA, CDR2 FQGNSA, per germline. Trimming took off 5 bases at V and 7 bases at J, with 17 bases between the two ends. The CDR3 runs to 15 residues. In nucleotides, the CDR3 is TGTGCCAGCAGCCTAGGAAGGATCGGTGGCGGGGAGCTGTTTTTT. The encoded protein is CASSLGRIGGGELFF.

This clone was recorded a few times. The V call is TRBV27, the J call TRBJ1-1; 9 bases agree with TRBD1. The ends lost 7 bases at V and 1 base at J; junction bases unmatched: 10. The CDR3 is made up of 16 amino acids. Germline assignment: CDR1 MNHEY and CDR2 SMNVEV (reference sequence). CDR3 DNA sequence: TGTGCCAGCAAAGGGGACAGGGACGCTAAGAACACTGAAGCTTTCTTT. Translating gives CASKGDRDAKNTEAFF.

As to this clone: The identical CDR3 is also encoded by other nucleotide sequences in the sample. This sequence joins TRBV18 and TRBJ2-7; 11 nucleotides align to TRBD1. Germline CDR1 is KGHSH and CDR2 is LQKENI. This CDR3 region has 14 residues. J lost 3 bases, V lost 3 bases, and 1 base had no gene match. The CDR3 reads CASSPGTGGYEQYF. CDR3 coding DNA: TGTGCCAGCTCACCCGGGACAGGGGGCTACGAGCAGTACTTC. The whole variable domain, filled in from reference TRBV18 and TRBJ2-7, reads NAGVMQNPRHLVRRRGQEARLRCSPMKGHSHVYWYRQLPEEGLKFMVYLQKENIIDESGMPKERFSAEFPKEGPSILRIQQVVRGDSAAYFCASSPGTGGYEQYFGPGTRLTVT.

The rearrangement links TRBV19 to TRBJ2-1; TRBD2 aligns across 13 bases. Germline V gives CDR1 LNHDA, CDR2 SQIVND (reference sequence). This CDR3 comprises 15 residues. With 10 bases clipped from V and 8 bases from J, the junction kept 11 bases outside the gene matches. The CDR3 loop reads CAISTGLAGQHEQFF. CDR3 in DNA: TGTGCCATCTCGACGGGACTAGCGGGGCAACATGAGCAGTTCTTC. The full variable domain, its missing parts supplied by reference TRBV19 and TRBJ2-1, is DGGITQSPKYLFRKEGQNVTLSCEQNLNHDAMYWYRQDPGQGLRLIYYSQIVNDFQKGDIAEGYSVSREKKESFPLTVTSAQKNPTAFYLCAISTGLAGQHEQFFGPGTRLTVL.

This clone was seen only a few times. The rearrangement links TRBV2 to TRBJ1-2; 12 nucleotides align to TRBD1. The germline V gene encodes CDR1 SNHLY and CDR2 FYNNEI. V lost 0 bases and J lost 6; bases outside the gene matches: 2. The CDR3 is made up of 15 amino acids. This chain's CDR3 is CASSEAGDRGHGYTF. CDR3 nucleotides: TGTGCCAGCAGTGAAGCGGGGGACAGGGGGCATGGCTACACCTTC.

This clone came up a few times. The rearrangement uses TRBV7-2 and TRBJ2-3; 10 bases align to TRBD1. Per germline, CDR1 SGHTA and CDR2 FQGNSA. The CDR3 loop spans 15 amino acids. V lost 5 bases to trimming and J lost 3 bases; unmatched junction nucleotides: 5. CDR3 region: CASSIRTGGTDTQYF. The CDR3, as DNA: TGTGCCAGCAGCATCAGGACAGGGGGGACAGATACGCAGTATTTT.